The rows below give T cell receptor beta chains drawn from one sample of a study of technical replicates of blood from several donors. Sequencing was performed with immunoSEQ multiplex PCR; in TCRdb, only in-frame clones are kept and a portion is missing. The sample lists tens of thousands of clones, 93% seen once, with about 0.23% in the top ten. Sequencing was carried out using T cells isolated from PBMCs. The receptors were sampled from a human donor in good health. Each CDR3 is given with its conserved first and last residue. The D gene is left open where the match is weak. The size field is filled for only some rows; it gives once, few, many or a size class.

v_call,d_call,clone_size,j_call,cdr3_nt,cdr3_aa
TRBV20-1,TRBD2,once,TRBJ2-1,TGCAGTGCTAGAGACCCTAGCGGGAAGTTCTTC,CSARDPSGKFF
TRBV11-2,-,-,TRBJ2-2,TGTGCCAGCAGCTTTCGGGGATTAGGCGGGGAGCTGTTTTTT,CASSFRGLGGELFF
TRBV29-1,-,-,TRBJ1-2,TGCAGCGGATTACGGGGGGGAGAGTTGGCCTACACCTTC,CSGLRGGELAYTF
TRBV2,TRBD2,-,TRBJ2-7,TGTGCCAGCAGTGTTAGCGGGGGCTACGGCTCCTACGAGCAGTACTTC,CASSVSGGYGSYEQYF
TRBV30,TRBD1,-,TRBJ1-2,TGTGCCTGGAGTTTACAGGAGGGGGCGCGAGGCTACACCTTC,CAWSLQEGARGYTF
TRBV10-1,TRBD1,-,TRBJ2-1,TGCGCCAGCAGTGAACAGGGGATTGAGCAGTTCTTC,CASSEQGIEQFF
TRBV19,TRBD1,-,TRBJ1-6,TGTGCCAGTAGTATAGGGGGGACAGGGTCTTCACCCCTCCACTTT,CASSIGGTGSSPLHF
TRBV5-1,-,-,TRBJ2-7,TGCGCCAGCAGCTTGGACAGGACCGACTACGAGCAGTACTTC,CASSLDRTDYEQYF
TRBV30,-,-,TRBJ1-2,TGTGCCTGGGGGATGGGGAGGGGCTACACCTTC,CAWGMGRGYTF
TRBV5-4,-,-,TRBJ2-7,TGTGCCAGCAGTATGACAGGCTTGGTATACGAGCAGTACTTC,CASSMTGLVYEQYF
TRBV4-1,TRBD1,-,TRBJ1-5,TGCGCCAGCAGCCACCCCCCTGGACAGGGTAATCAGCCCCAGCATTTT,CASSHPPGQGNQPQHF
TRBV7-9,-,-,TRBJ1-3,TGTGCCAGCAGCTTAGAGGAGGGAACTGGAAACACCATATATTTT,CASSLEEGTGNTIYF
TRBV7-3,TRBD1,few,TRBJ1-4,TGTGCCAGCAGTCGAGGGACAGAGGGGGCAAAACTGTTTTTT,CASSRGTEGAKLFF
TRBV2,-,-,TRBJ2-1,TGTGCCAGCAGTGAAAGAGCGGTTAGCTCCTACAATGAGCAGTTCTTC,CASSERAVSSYNEQFF
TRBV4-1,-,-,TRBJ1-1,TGCGCCAGCAGCCACCCCCTCGGGTCGGGGAACACTGAAGCTTTCTTT,CASSHPLGSGNTEAFF
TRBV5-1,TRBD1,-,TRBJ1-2,TGCGCCAGCAGCTTGGACGGGACAGGCTCACCTAACTATGGCTACACCTTC,CASSLDGTGSPNYGYTF
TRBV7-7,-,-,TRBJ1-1,TGTGCCAGCAGCACGGACACGAACACTGAAGCTTTCTTT,CASSTDTNTEAFF
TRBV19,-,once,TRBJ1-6,TGTGCCAGTAGTGGAGGACAGCCGAATTCACCCCTCCACTTT,CASSGGQPNSPLHF
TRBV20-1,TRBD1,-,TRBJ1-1,TGCAGTGCGAGGGACAGGGGTTGGGCTTTCTTT,CSARDRGWAFF
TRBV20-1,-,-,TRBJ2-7,TGCAGTGCTAGTAGATCCTACGAGCAGTACTTC,CSASRSYEQYF
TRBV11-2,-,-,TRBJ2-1,TGTGCCAGCAGCTTTCTATTGATCCACAATGAGCAGTTCTTC,CASSFLLIHNEQFF
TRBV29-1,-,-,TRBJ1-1,TGCAGCGCCGCAGGGCCCACTGAAGCTTTCTTT,CSAAGPTEAFF
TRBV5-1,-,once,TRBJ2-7,TGCGCCAGCAGCCCCCCCCCGGTGCGCGATGGGGCAGGCGAGCAGTACTTC,CASSPPPVRDGAGEQYF
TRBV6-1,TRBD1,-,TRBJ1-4,TGTGCCGGATTAGACAGGGGAGTAGAAAAACTGTTTTTT,CAGLDRGVEKLFF
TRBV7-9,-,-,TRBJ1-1,TGTGCCAGCAGCTTTTCCGGTCTTTTCCACACTGAAGCTTTCTTT,CASSFSGLFHTEAFF
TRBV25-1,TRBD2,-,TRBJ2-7,TGTGCCAGCAGTGAAGGGAGGGGTTACGAGCAGTACTTC,CASSEGRGYEQYF
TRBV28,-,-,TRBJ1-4,TGTGCCAGCAGTACAAGACGGACGGGAGAAAAACTGTTTTTT,CASSTRRTGEKLFF